A selection of T cell receptor beta chains follows, all from one sample in a study of cytomegalovirus exposure and HLA in healthy donors. Sequenced by immunoSEQ multiplex PCR; TCRdb stores in-frame clones only, minus some. The sample totals 200,000 to 250,000 clones; its top ten clones hold about 1.1%. Input material: PBMCs. All receptors derive from a girl aged 2 to 10 in good health and CMV-seropositive. The CDR3 runs from the conserved cysteine through the conserved F or W. The D gene is left open where the match is weak.

j_gene	v_gene	d_gene	CDR3nt	CDR3aa
TRBJ2-1	TRBV5-1	TRBD1	TGCGCCAGCAGGCCGACAGGGGGGCTGCACAATGAGCAGTTCTTC	CASRPTGGLHNEQFF
TRBJ2-2	TRBV6-1	TRBD1	TGTGCCAGGGACAGGGTGGGCACCGGGGAGCTGTTTTTT	CARDRVGTGELFF
TRBJ2-7	TRBV6-5	NA	TGTGCCAGCACCCCGGGGGTAGCGGCCTCCTACGAGCAGTACTTC	CASTPGVAASYEQYF
TRBJ2-1	TRBV7-3	TRBD2	TGTGCCAGCAGCCCTAAAGGACTAGCGGGATACAATGAGCAGTTCTTC	CASSPKGLAGYNEQFF
TRBJ2-7	TRBV11-2	NA	TGTGCCAGCAGCTTAGCGCTACAGGGAAGCTCCTACGAGCAGTACTTC	CASSLALQGSSYEQYF
TRBJ2-3	TRBV2	NA	TGTGCCAGCAGTGAGTTAAGGGGCTCAGATACGCAGTATTTT	CASSELRGSDTQYF
TRBJ2-5	TRBV28	TRBD2	TGTGCCAGCAGCTGGACTAGCGGGAGCCAAGAGACCCAGTACTTC	CASSWTSGSQETQYF
TRBJ2-6	TRBV2	NA	TGTGCCAGCAGCCGCGAGGGGGTTGGGGCCAACGTCCTGACTTTC	CASSREGVGANVLTF
TRBJ2-3	TRBV7-6	TRBD1	TGTGCCAGCAGCGTACGTCCGACAGGGGGGGGCACAGATACGCAGTATTTT	CASSVRPTGGGTDTQYF
TRBJ1-2	TRBV28	NA	TGTGCCAGCAGTCGCCAAGGGACACGCGGCTACACCTTC	CASSRQGTRGYTF
TRBJ2-5	TRBV11-2	TRBD1	TGTGCCAGCAGTTATTACCGGGACAGACAAGAGACCCAGTACTTC	CASSYYRDRQETQYF
TRBJ2-3	TRBV27	NA	TGTGCCAGCAGGGGGTGGGGGAGGCGAGGGTCAGATACGCAGTATTTT	CASRGWGRRGSDTQYF